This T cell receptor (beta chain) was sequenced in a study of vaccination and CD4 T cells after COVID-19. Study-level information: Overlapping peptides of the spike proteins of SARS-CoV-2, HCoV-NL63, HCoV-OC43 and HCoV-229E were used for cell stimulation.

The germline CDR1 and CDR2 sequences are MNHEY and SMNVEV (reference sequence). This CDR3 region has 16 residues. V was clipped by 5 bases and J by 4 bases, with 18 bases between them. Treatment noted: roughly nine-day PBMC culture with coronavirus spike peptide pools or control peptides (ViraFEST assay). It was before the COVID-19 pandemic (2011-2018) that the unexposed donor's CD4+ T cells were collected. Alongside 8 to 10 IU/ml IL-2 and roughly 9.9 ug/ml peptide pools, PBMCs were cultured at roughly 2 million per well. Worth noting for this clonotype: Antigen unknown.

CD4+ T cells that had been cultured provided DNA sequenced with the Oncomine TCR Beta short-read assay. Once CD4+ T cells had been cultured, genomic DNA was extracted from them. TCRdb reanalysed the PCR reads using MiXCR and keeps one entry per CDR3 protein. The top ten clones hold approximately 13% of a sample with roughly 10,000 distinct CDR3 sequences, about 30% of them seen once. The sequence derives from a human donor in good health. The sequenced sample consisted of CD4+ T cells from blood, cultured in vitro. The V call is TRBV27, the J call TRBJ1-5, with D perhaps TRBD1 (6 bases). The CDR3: CASSPQTGSPNQPQHF. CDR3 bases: TGTGCCAGCAGTCCCCAGACAGGTAGCCCAAATCAGCCCCAGCATTTT.